The rows below give T cell receptor beta chains drawn from one sample of a study of sequential checkpoint blockade in melanoma. The method was immunoSEQ multiplex PCR; TCRdb's version includes in-frame clones alone and lacks a portion of them. The sample comprises 7,000 to 10,000 clones, around 64% of which are singletons, and 50% rests with the top ten. The sample here was CD8+ T cells sorted from blood (inferred from file names), taken from a patient given nivolumab and ipilimumab in sequence. The receptors derive from a human patient with melanoma. Some clones in this sample may be carry-over from other donors' samples. The CDR3 runs from the conserved cysteine through the conserved F or W. D genes are given only for firm matches. Not all rows give a size; the values are once, few, many and, for expanded clones, a class.

clone_size	v_call	d_call	j_call	cdr3_nt	cdr3_aa
.	TRBV9	.	TRBJ1-1	TGTGCCAGCAGCGTAGAGTCGGGGTGGGGCACTGAAGCTTTCTTT	CASSVESGWGTEAFF
.	TRBV7-8	TRBD1	TRBJ1-5	TGTGCCAGCAGCCAAGGACAGGGAGGCAATCAGCCCCAGCATTTT	CASSQGQGGNQPQHF
.	TRBV6-5	.	TRBJ1-6	TGTGCCAGCAGTTACGGGGGCAATAATTCACCCCTCCACTTT	CASSYGGNNSPLHF
.	TRBV7-6	TRBD2	TRBJ2-7	TGTGCCAGCAGCTTAGCGCGGGGGGCCACCTACGAGCAGTACTTC	CASSLARGATYEQYF
.	TRBV7-9	.	TRBJ1-3	TGTGCCAGCAGGTCTCAAGGAGTTGATGGAAACACCATATATTTT	CASRSQGVDGNTIYF
.	TRBV4-1	.	TRBJ1-1	TGCGCCGGCGGGGCTGTGATGAACACTGAAGCTTTCTTT	CAGGAVMNTEAFF
few	TRBV7-9	.	TRBJ2-7	TGTGCCAGCAGTTCTACCCGACAGGCCCAAGCCTACGAGCAGTACTTC	CASSSTRQAQAYEQYF
.	TRBV11-1	TRBD2	TRBJ2-5	TGTGCCAGCAGCAAACCGGGACTAGCGGGGACTGAGACCCAGTACTTC	CASSKPGLAGTETQYF
few	TRBV5-4	.	TRBJ1-2	TGTGCCAGCAGGGTCGAGGGGGAATATGGCTACACCTTC	CASRVEGEYGYTF
.	TRBV7-9	TRBD2	TRBJ2-6	TGTGCCAGCTTGGGGGGGACCGTCTCTGGGGCCAACGTCCTGACTTTC	CASLGGTVSGANVLTF
.	TRBV6-1	.	TRBJ1-1	TGTGCCAGCAGTGAAAACGGGTTAGACACTGAAGCTTTCTTT	CASSENGLDTEAFF
.	TRBV7-3	.	TRBJ1-3	TGTGCCAGCAGCTTAAAACATGGAAACACCATATATTTT	CASSLKHGNTIYF
few	TRBV7-9	.	TRBJ1-4	TGTGCCAGCAGCTCATCCGGGGTCGGAGAAAAACTGTTTTTT	CASSSSGVGEKLFF
.	TRBV30	TRBD1	TRBJ2-7	TGTGCCTGGAGTCCAGGGGGCCCCTACGAGCAGTACTTC	CAWSPGGPYEQYF
.	TRBV30	TRBD1	TRBJ2-7	TGTGCCTGGAGTTTGGGACAGGGGGCGATTCACGAGCAGTACTTC	CAWSLGQGAIHEQYF
.	TRBV19	.	TRBJ1-1	TGTGCCAGTAGGGCCGCGGGGGGGCCCCGACACTACGCTGAAGCTTTCTTT	CASRAAGGPRHYAEAFF
.	TRBV6-1	.	TRBJ1-4	TGTGCCAGCAGTGAATGGGGACAAGCAACTAATGAAAAACTGTTTTTT	CASSEWGQATNEKLFF
.	TRBV2	.	TRBJ1-1	TGTGCCAGCAGTAGGAGGGCCACTGAAGCTTTCTTT	CASSRRATEAFF
.	TRBV2	.	TRBJ1-4	TGTGCCAGCAGTGAGTGGACAACAAGTGAAAAACTGTTTTTT	CASSEWTTSEKLFF
.	TRBV7-9	.	TRBJ1-1	TGTGCCAGCAGCGCGACAATGAACACTGAAGCTTTCTTT	CASSATMNTEAFF
.	TRBV2	.	TRBJ1-5	TGTGCCAGCAGTGAACGGGCGGGGACGCGCAATCAGCCCCAGCATTTT	CASSERAGTRNQPQHF
.	TRBV4-1	.	TRBJ1-5	TGCGCCAGCAGCCAAGATTTGCCGGTCAATCAGCCCCAGCATTTT	CASSQDLPVNQPQHF
few	TRBV28	.	TRBJ1-3	TGTGCCAGCAGCAGGCTGAGAAACACCATATATTTT	CASSRLRNTIYF
.	TRBV5-1	TRBD1	TRBJ1-4	TGCGCCAGCAGCTTGGGGGACAGGGGGCATGAAAAACTGTTTTTT	CASSLGDRGHEKLFF
.	TRBV25-1	.	TRBJ1-2	TGTGCCAGCACCCGGGGCTATGGCTACACCTTC	CASTRGYGYTF
.	TRBV10-3	TRBD1	TRBJ2-7	TGTGCCATCACCGAGGACAGGGACGAGCAGTACTTC	CAITEDRDEQYF
.	TRBV7-7	TRBD1	TRBJ2-5	TGTGCCAGCAGCTTACCCCAGGGGGCCATAGAGACCCAGTACTTC	CASSLPQGAIETQYF
.	TRBV9	.	TRBJ1-3	TGTGCCAGCAGCGACGGGGGGGTGGCTGGAAACACCATATATTTT	CASSDGGVAGNTIYF
.	TRBV9	TRBD1	TRBJ1-2	TGTGCCAGCAGCGTAGCTACGAACAGGGGGTATGGCTACACCTTC	CASSVATNRGYGYTF
.	TRBV28	.	TRBJ1-2	TGTGCCAGCAGTGAACAGGGATATGATGGCTACACCTTC	CASSEQGYDGYTF
.	TRBV11-2	.	TRBJ1-6	TGTGCCAGCAGCCTCGGGACAAATTCACCCCTCCACTTT	CASSLGTNSPLHF
.	TRBV15	.	TRBJ1-1	TGTGCCACCAGCAGAGATGTAACAGGCCGAGGGGGAGCTTTCTTT	CATSRDVTGRGGAFF
.	TRBV6-1	.	TRBJ1-1	TGTGCCAGCAGTTTCGACAGGGAAGCTTTCTTT	CASSFDREAFF
.	TRBV28	.	TRBJ1-2	TGTGCCAGCAGTTACAGTGTGAACTATGGCTACACCTTC	CASSYSVNYGYTF
.	TRBV11-3	.	TRBJ2-3	TGTGCCAGCAGCTTATTTTACAGGGCAAGCACAGATACGCAGTATTTT	CASSLFYRASTDTQYF
.	TRBV27	TRBD1	TRBJ2-7	TGTGCCAGCAGTTTACTTATAGGGACAGGGGCGGCCGAGCAGTACTTC	CASSLLIGTGAAEQYF
few	TRBV4-3	TRBD1	TRBJ1-2	TGCGCCAGCAGCCAAGGGGTAGGGGGCGGCTATGGCTACACCTTC	CASSQGVGGGYGYTF
.	TRBV28	.	TRBJ1-2	TGTGCCAGCAGTTTAGAGGGGGAAATGTATGGCTACACCTTC	CASSLEGEMYGYTF
.	TRBV10-2	TRBD2	TRBJ2-7	TGCGCCAGCAGTGGGCAGCGGGGGGGGTACGAGCAGTACTTC	CASSGQRGGYEQYF
.	TRBV7-2	TRBD1	TRBJ1-1	TGTGCCAGCAGGTGGGACAGGGGGCCCACTGAAGCTTTCTTT	CASRWDRGPTEAFF